This passage covers 13 T cell receptor beta chains from one sample sequenced in a study of T-cell reconstitution after alpha-beta-depleted transplantation in children. TCRbeta library preparation incorporated unique molecular identifiers. One entry per CDR3 protein results from TCRdb running MiXCR on the PCR reads. The table includes roughly 590,000 distinct CDR3 sequences, 15% to 20% detected once. Specimen: PBMCs from the stem cell graft donor, collected from the stem cell graft. Every receptor here comes from a human donor who donated a stem cell graft to a child with acute myeloid leukemia.

The genes are TRBV7-7 and TRBJ2-2; no reliable D call. The V gene lost 10 bases and the J gene lost 0 bases, with 15 bases spanning the gap. Germline CDR1 and CDR2: SSHAT and FNYEAQ (reference sequence). The CDR3 totals 15 residues. CDR3 residues: CATTIGPSNTGELFF. CDR3 DNA: TGTGCCACCACCATCGGACCCTCGAACACCGGGGAGCTGTTTTTT.

This chain joins TRBV6-6 and TRBJ2-1; D possibly corresponds to TRBD2 (5 bases). This CDR3 is built from 13 residues. Germline V gene data show CDR1 as MNHNY and CDR2 as SVGAGI (reference sequence). The V gene lost 2 bases and the J gene lost 7 bases, with 9 bases spanning the gap. Written as DNA, the CDR3 is TGTGCCAGCAGTTACCTACAGCGGAATGAGCAGTTCTTC. Its protein product is CASSYLQRNEQFF.

This clonotype was seen many times. The CDR3 nucleotides are TGTGCCAGCAGTTACTCGAGAGGGAATCGTGGCTACACCTTC. The encoded protein is CASSYSRGNRGYTF. The chain uses TRBV6-5 and TRBJ1-2; D ambiguous. V shed 0 bases and J shed 7 bases, with 12 bases lying between them. CDR1 is MNHEY, CDR2 SVGAGI, per germline. This CDR3 has 14 residues.

This clonotype came up many times. This sequence joins TRBV4-3 and TRBJ2-2; D is possibly TRBD1 or TRBD2 (5 bases each). Germline CDR1 LGHNA, CDR2 YSLEER. The length of the CDR3 is 17 residues. Trimming took off 0 bases at V and 0 bases at J, with 11 bases between the two ends. The chain's CDR3 is CASSQDHPGPNTGELFF. DNA of the CDR3: TGCGCCAGCAGCCAAGATCATCCGGGACCGAACACCGGGGAGCTGTTTTTT.

This clonotype was recorded many times. The gene calls are TRBV20-1 and TRBJ2-1; 10 positions match TRBD2. The germline V gene has CDR1 DFQATT and CDR2 SNEGSKA (reference sequence). V was clipped by 5 bases and J by 8 bases; unmatched bases: 9. This CDR3 has 14 amino acids. For the CDR3, the DNA is TGCAGTGCTGGGGCTAGCGGGGGTTCGGATGAGCAGTTCTTC. Amino acids: CSAGASGGSDEQFF.

This clonotype was seen a handful of times. J is TRBJ1-4 and V is TRBV25-1; D is unresolved. Germline V lookup: CDR1 MGHDK, CDR2 SYGVNS. The CDR3 consists of 15 residues. V lost 5 bases to trimming and J lost 0 bases, with 10 bases between them. The CDR3 loop reads CASSNYIATNEKLFF. CDR3 coding DNA: TGTGCCAGCAGTAACTACATTGCAACTAATGAAAAACTGTTTTTT.

This clonotype was counted only a few times. The chain has TRBV7-9 and TRBJ1-4, with a weak D call TRBD1 (6 bases). Germline-derived CDR1 and CDR2 are SEHNR and FQNEAQ (reference sequence). V lost 2 bases and J lost 7, with 11 bases in between. The CDR3 runs to 14 residues. CDR3 residues: CASSLQGIFEKLFF. CDR3 nucleotide sequence: TGTGCCAGCAGCTTACAGGGGATATTTGAAAAACTGTTTTTT.

There are many counts of this clonotype. The genes are TRBV29-1 and TRBJ2-1; 8 nucleotides line up with TRBD1. The CDR3 has 14 residues. Trimming took 4 bases from V and 3 from J; bases not matched to a gene: 5. The germline CDR1 and CDR2 sequences are SQVTM and ANQGSEA. In nucleotides, the CDR3 is TGCAGCGTTGGGGACAGGAGGGACTACAATGAGCAGTTCTTC. This encodes CSVGDRRDYNEQFF.

This clonotype showed up many times. The chain joins TRBV6-1 to TRBJ1-2; 12 bases are shared with TRBD1. Germline CDR1 and CDR2: MNHNS and SASEGT. V gave up 7 bases and J gave up 6 bases; unmatched junction bases: 6. The CDR3 sequence is 14 residues long. CDR3 sequence (DNA): TGTGCCAGCAACCCGGGACAGGGGGCTGATGGCTACACCTTC. This codes for CASNPGQGADGYTF.

In this sample, this clonotype turned up a few times. This chain links TRBV12-5 with TRBJ1-1; D remains unclear. The CDR3 covers 13 residues. V was cut by 6 bases and J by 5 bases, with 13 bases left in between. From germline, CDR1 is LGHNT and CDR2 FRNRAP. The CDR3 is CASGVGLATEAFF. As DNA, the CDR3 is TGTGCTAGTGGGGTAGGCCTTGCTACTGAAGCTTTCTTT.

This sequence joins TRBV20-1 and TRBJ2-2; 8 bases line up with TRBD2. This CDR3 is 15 amino acids long. Germline V lookup: CDR1 DFQATT, CDR2 SNEGSKA (reference sequence). J gave up 3 bases and V 0 bases, and 3 bases lay outside the gene matches. CDR3: CSARDRGGYTGELFF. The CDR3 DNA reads TGCAGTGCTAGAGATCGGGGGGGATACACCGGGGAGCTGTTTTTT.

This clonotype was counted a single time. In this CDR3 the conserved last residue, phenylalanine or tryptophan, is missing, so a read error is likely. The V and J genes are TRBV29-1 and TRBJ2-7, with 9 nucleotides matching TRBD1. Trimming cost V 0 bases and J 1 base; bases outside gene matches: 1. The CDR3 totals 14 residues. The germline V gene has CDR1 SQVTM and CDR2 ANQGSEA. CDR3 in amino acids: CSVEETGGSYEQYL. CDR3 sequence (DNA): TGCAGCGTTGAAGAGACAGGGGGATCCTACGAGCAGTACTTG.

This clonotype appeared many times. This sequence joins TRBV20-1 and TRBJ2-5; 9 bases match TRBD1. V was pared by 0 bases and J by 2 bases, with 7 bases of the junction left unmatched. CDR3 size: 16 residues. Germline CDR1 and CDR2: DFQATT and SNEGSKA (reference sequence). The CDR3 DNA reads TGCAGTGCTAGAGATCGGGACAGGGAAAGTCAAGAGACCCAGTACTTC. Translation gives CSARDRDRESQETQYF.